This TCR beta chain originates from a study of cytomegalovirus exposure and HLA in healthy donors. Across the study: From donors who were HLA-typed, an early data release held around 85 million unique TCRs.

The donors were healthy bone marrow donors. This PCR relied on a set of 60 Vbeta primers and 13 Jbeta primers. Libraries were prepared by immunoSEQ multiplex PCR; TCRdb keeps only in-frame clonotypes and omits some of them. The sample carries approximately 170,000 clones, about 85% recorded once. The J segment lost 5 bases and the V segment lost 0 bases, leaving 4 bases of the junction unmatched. This CDR3 has 15 residues. The V gene's germline CDR1 is SGDLS and CDR2 YYNGEE. Findings and limits, study-wide: Through in vitro validation, three CMV-associated chains were shown to be specific for CMV antigens.

This clone was seen once. Its target is not known. The receptor was isolated from a man aged 45-60 years in good health and CMV-seropositive. The sample comprised PBMCs. J is TRBJ2-7 and V is TRBV9; 11 nucleotides line up with TRBD2. CDR3 sequence: CASSVVAGGQHEQYF. The CDR3 nucleotides are TGTGCCAGCAGCGTAGTAGCGGGAGGGCAACACGAGCAGTACTTC.